This T cell receptor (beta chain) was observed in a study of cytomegalovirus exposure and HLA in healthy donors. Regarding this clone: Antigen specificity is unknown.

The CDR3 length is 15 residues. Germline V gene lookup returns CDR1 SGDLS and CDR2 YYNGEE. With 0 bases clipped from V and 4 bases from J, the junction kept 6 bases outside the gene matches. Method: immunoSEQ multiplex PCR; TCRdb's copy keeps in-frame clones and lacks some. The table records under 250,000 clones, roughly 80% of them present only once. Study-level points and caveats: A list of approximately 160 TCR beta chains associated with cytomegalovirus was given. The CMV antigen specificity of a few CMV-associated chains was confirmed through in vitro analysis.

Sequenced material: PBMCs. This sequence joins TRBV9 and TRBJ1-2, with TRBD1 identical over 7 bases. The receptor comes from a woman aged 18-29 years in good health and CMV-seronegative. The CDR3 reads CASSVGSQGGYGYTF. Written as DNA, the CDR3 is TGTGCCAGCAGCGTAGGTTCCCAGGGGGGCTATGGCTACACCTTC.